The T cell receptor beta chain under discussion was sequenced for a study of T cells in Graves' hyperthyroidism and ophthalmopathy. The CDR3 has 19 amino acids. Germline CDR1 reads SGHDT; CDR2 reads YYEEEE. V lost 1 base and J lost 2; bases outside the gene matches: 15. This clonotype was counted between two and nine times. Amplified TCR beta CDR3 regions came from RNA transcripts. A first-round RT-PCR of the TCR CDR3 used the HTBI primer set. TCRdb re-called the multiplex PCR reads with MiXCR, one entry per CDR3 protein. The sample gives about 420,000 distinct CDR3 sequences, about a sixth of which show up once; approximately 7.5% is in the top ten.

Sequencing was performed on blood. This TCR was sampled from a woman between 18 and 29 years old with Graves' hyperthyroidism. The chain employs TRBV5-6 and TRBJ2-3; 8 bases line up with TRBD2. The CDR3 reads CASSLSSAGGGWHTDTQYF. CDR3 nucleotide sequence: TGTGCCAGCAGCTTGTCGTCGGCGGGAGGCGGATGGCACACAGATACGCAGTATTTT.